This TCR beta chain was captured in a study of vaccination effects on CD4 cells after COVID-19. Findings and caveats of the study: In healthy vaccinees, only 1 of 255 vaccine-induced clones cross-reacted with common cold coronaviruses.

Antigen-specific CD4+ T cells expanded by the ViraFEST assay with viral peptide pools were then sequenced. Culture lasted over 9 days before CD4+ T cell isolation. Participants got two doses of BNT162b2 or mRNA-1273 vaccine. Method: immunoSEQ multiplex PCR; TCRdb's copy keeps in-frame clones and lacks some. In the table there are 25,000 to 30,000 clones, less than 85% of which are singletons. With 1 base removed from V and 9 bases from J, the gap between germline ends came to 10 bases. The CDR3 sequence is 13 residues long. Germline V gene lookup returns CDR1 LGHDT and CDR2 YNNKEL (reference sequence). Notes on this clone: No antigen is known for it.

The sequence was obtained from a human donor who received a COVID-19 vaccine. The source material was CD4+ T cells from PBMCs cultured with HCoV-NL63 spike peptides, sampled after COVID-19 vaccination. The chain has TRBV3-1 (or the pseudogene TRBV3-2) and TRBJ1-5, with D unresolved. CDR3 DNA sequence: TGTGCCAGCAGCCAAGCGAGCTCAGGGCCCCAGCATTTT. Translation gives CASSQASSGPQHF.